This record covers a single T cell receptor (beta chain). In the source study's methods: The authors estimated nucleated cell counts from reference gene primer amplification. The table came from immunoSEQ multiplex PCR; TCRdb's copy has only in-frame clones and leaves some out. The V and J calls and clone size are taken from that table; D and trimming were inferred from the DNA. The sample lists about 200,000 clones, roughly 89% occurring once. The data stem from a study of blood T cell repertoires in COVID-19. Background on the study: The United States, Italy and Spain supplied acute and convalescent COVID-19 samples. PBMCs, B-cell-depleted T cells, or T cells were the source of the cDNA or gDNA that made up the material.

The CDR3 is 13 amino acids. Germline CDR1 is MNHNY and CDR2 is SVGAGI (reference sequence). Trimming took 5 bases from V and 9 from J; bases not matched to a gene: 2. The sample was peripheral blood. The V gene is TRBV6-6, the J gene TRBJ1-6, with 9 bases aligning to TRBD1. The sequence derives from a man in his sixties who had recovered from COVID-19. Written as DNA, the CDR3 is TGTGCCAGCAGTGGGACAGGGCGTTCACCCCTCCACTTT. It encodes CASSGTGRSPLHF.